This T cell receptor (beta chain) appears in the sequencing data of a study of cytomegalovirus exposure and HLA in healthy donors. Regarding the study as a whole: In vitro work confirmed that three CMV-associated chains recognize CMV antigens. TCR beta chains numbering 164 were designated cytomegalovirus-associated.

Germline lookup yields CDR1 LGHNA and CDR2 YSLEER. The CDR3 sequence is 16 residues long. After removal of 0 bases from V and 3 bases from J, the junction contained 2 bases not matched to a gene. As concerns this clone: Its antigen is unknown.

The repertoire was sequenced with immunoSEQ multiplex PCR; TCRdb's copy has only in-frame clones and lacks some. Among approximately 110,000 clones listed, more than 70% were seen once. The source is a woman younger than 30 in good health and CMV-seronegative. Sequenced: PBMCs. J is TRBJ2-1 and V is TRBV4-3; TRBD2 agrees at 10 bases. CDR3 loop: CASSQEGLADYNEQFF. CDR3 coding DNA: TGCGCCAGCAGCCAAGAAGGACTAGCGGACTACAATGAGCAGTTCTTC.